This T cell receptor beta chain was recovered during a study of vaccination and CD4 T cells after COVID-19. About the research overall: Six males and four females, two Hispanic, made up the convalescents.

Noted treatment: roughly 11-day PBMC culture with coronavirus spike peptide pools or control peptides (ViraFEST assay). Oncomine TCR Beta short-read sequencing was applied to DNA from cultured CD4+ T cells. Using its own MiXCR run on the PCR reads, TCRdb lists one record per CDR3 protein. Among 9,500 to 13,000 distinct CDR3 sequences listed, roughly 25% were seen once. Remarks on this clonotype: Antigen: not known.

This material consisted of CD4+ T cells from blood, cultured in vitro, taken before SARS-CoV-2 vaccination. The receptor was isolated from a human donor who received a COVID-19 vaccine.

CDR3 bases: TGTGCCAGCAGTGACAATATGGGGGCCGGGGAGCTGTTTTTT. This codes for CASSDNMGAGELFF. The V call is TRBV25-1, the J call TRBJ2-2; D may match TRBD1 or TRBD2 (5 bases each). Germline values: CDR1 MGHDK, CDR2 SYGVNS. The CDR3 runs 14 residues. The V end lost 3 bases, the J end lost 6 bases, and 11 bases lay between the germline ends.